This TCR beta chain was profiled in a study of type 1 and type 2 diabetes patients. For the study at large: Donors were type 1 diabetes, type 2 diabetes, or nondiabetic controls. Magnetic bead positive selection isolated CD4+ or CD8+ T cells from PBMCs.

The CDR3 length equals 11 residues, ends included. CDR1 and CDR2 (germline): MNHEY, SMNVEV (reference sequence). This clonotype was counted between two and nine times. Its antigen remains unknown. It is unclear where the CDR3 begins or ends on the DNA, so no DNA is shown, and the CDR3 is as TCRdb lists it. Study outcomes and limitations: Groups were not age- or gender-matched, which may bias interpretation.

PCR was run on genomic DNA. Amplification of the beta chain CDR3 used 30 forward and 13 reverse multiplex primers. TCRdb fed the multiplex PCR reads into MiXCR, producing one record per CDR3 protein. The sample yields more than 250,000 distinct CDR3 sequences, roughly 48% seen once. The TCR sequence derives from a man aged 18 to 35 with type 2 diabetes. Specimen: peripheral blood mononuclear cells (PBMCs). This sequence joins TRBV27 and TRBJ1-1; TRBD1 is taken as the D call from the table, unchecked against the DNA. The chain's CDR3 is CASHWGAGTFF.